The rows below give T cell receptor beta chains drawn from one sample of a study of vaccination effects on CD4 cells after COVID-19. No antigens are known for them. Profiled with immunoSEQ multiplex PCR; TCRdb holds only in-frame clones, not every one. Of approximately 74,000 clones in the sample, around four fifths were seen once. This sample comprised CD4+ T cells from PBMCs cultured with HCoV-OC43 spike peptides, obtained after COVID-19 vaccination. The source is a human donor who received a COVID-19 vaccine. Each CDR3 is given with its conserved first and last residue. D genes are given only for firm matches. Only part of the rows carry a size: once, few, many, or a class if the clone is expanded.

CASSPIKGSDTEAFF | TGCGCCAGCAGCCCCATCAAGGGGAGTGACACTGAAGCTTTCTTT | NA | TRBJ1-1 | TRBV4-1 | NA
CASSARESYNEQFF | TGTGCCAGCAGTGCCAGGGAATCCTACAATGAGCAGTTCTTC | few | TRBJ2-1 | TRBV2 | NA
CASSELWNTEAFF | TGTGCCAGCAGTGAACTGTGGAACACTGAAGCTTTCTTT | NA | TRBJ1-1 | TRBV2 | NA
CASTTVTSGDTQYF | TGCGCCAGCACGACAGTTACCAGCGGGGATACGCAGTATTTT | NA | TRBJ2-3 | TRBV10-2 | NA
CASSPTLPGTDTQYF | TGCGCCAGCAGCCCGACCCTACCGGGGACAGATACGCAGTATTTT | NA | TRBJ2-3 | TRBV5-1 | NA
CASRLGFGEGEKLFF | TGTGCAAGTCGCTTAGGTTTCGGGGAGGGCGAAAAACTGTTTTTT | few | TRBJ1-4 | TRBV12-2 | NA
CASTGQGKVGELFF | TGTGCCAGCACGGGACAGGGAAAGGTCGGGGAGCTGTTTTTT | NA | TRBJ2-2 | TRBV28 | TRBD1
CASKVNPGTAYSPLHF | TGTGCCAGCAAAGTCAACCCCGGGACGGCTTATTCACCCCTCCACTTT | NA | TRBJ1-6 | TRBV27 | NA
CAWMTAKNIQYF | TGTGCCTGGATGACCGCCAAAAACATTCAGTACTTC | few | TRBJ2-4 | TRBV30 | NA
CASSLQGISYNEQFF | TGTGCCAGCAGTTTACAGGGGATATCCTACAATGAGCAGTTCTTC | once | TRBJ2-1 | TRBV28 | NA
CASSQEPVMNTEAFF | TGCGCCAGCAGCCAAGAGCCGGTAATGAACACTGAAGCTTTCTTT | NA | TRBJ1-1 | TRBV4-1 | NA
CASSQGLGTSGGYTDTQYF | TGTGCCAGCAGCCAAGGTTTGGGGACTAGCGGGGGGTACACAGATACGCAGTATTTT | NA | TRBJ2-3 | TRBV4-2 | TRBD2
CASSQESVINTEAFF | TGCGCCAGCAGCCAAGAAAGTGTGATTAACACTGAAGCTTTCTTT | NA | TRBJ1-1 | TRBV4-3 | NA
CASSLTGDSGKLFF | TGTGCCAGCAGCCTCACCGGGGACAGCGGAAAACTGTTTTTT | NA | TRBJ1-4 | TRBV7-3 | TRBD1
CASSLRGGQETQYF | TGTGCCAGCAGTTTGAGGGGGGGGCAAGAGACCCAGTACTTC | NA | TRBJ2-5 | TRBV27 | NA
CASSDYSGAAKKLFF | TGTGCCAGCAGTGATTACTCCGGGGCGGCGAAAAAACTGTTTTTT | NA | TRBJ1-4 | TRBV6-1 | NA
CASSLYPGVNTEAFF | TGTGCCAGCAGCCTTTACCCAGGGGTGAACACTGAAGCTTTCTTT | NA | TRBJ1-1 | TRBV7-3 | NA
CASKEGNTGELFF | TGTGCCAGCAAGGAGGGCAACACCGGGGAGCTGTTTTTT | NA | TRBJ2-2 | TRBV2 | NA
CATSDLKGVADTQYF | TGTGCCACCAGTGATTTGAAGGGAGTGGCAGATACGCAGTATTTT | NA | TRBJ2-3 | TRBV24-1 | NA
CASSSGPGLSQETQYF | TGCGCCAGCAGCTCGGGGCCGGGACTTTCCCAAGAGACCCAGTACTTC | NA | TRBJ2-5 | TRBV5-1 | NA
CASKMRLAGERGYF | TGTGCCAGCAAGATGCGACTAGCGGGGGAGCGAGGGTACTTC | NA | TRBJ2-5 | TRBV6-5 | TRBD2
CATSDYRANGYTF | TGTGCCACCAGTGATTACCGGGCTAATGGCTACACCTTC | NA | TRBJ1-2 | TRBV24-1 | NA
CASSLAVGLAVYNEQFF | TGTGCCAGCAGCTTAGCGGTTGGACTAGCGGTTTACAATGAGCAGTTCTTC | NA | TRBJ2-1 | TRBV11-1 | TRBD2
CASSQAGVNTEAFF | TGTGCCAGCAGCCAAGCAGGGGTTAACACTGAAGCTTTCTTT | NA | TRBJ1-1 | TRBV3-1/TRBV3-2 | NA
CASSFPDSYNEQFF | TGTGCCAGCAGTTTCCCGGATAGCTACAATGAGCAGTTCTTC | NA | TRBJ2-1 | TRBV27 | NA
CASSLRPSGGSDTQYF | TGTGCCAGCAGCTTGAGGCCTAGCGGGGGTTCCGATACGCAGTATTTT | NA | TRBJ2-3 | TRBV7-2 | TRBD2
CASSTGGGRSEAFF | TGTGCCAGCAGTACAGGGGGTGGGAGGTCTGAAGCTTTCTTT | NA | TRBJ1-1 | TRBV28 | TRBD1
CASSIWAPWEPQHF | TGCGCCAGCAGCATTTGGGCGCCATGGGAGCCCCAGCATTTT | NA | TRBJ1-5 | TRBV5-1 | NA
CASSGGGTSGSTDTQYF | TGTGCCAGCAGTGGGGGGGGGACTAGCGGGTCAACAGATACGCAGTATTTT | once | TRBJ2-3 | TRBV2 | TRBD2
CASSPGGGEETQYF | TGCGCCAGCAGCCCGGGGGGAGGGGAGGAGACCCAGTACTTC | NA | TRBJ2-5 | TRBV5-1 | TRBD2
CAISRGTSGGALDEQFF | TGTGCCATCAGTCGGGGGACTAGCGGGGGGGCCCTCGATGAGCAGTTCTTC | NA | TRBJ2-1 | TRBV10-3 | TRBD2
CASSLTELLNTEAFF | TGCGCCAGCAGCTTAACAGAACTTTTGAACACTGAAGCTTTCTTT | NA | TRBJ1-1 | TRBV5-1 | NA
CASPGEGMNTEAFF | TGTGCCAGCCCGGGGGAGGGGATGAACACTGAAGCTTTCTTT | few | TRBJ1-1 | TRBV5-8 | NA
CASSSQSGGYTF | TGTGCCAGCAGCTCTCAATCGGGGGGCTACACCTTC | NA | TRBJ1-2 | TRBV7-3 | NA
CASNAGGNQPQHF | TGTGCCAGTAACGCAGGGGGCAATCAGCCCCAGCATTTT | NA | TRBJ1-5 | TRBV19 | NA
CAWSVRRGSYNSPLHF | TGTGCCTGGAGTGTACGACGCGGTTCCTATAATTCACCCCTCCACTTT | NA | TRBJ1-6 | TRBV30 | NA
CATSDFRTGSYGYTF | TGTGCCACCAGTGATTTTAGGACAGGGAGCTATGGCTACACCTTC | NA | TRBJ1-2 | TRBV24-1 | TRBD1
CASSVVSVLGGYTF | TGTGCCAGCAGCGTAGTTAGTGTTTTGGGGGGCTACACCTTC | NA | TRBJ1-2 | TRBV9 | NA
CASSLSLGLGYGYTF | TGTGCCAGCAGCTTGTCTCTGGGGCTCGGCTATGGCTACACCTTC | NA | TRBJ1-2 | TRBV7-2 | NA
CASSLGGQARGYGYTF | TGTGCCAGCAGCCTAGGAGGACAGGCCAGGGGCTATGGCTACACCTTC | NA | TRBJ1-2 | TRBV7-2 | TRBD1
CASKRGGSYNEQFF | TGTGCCAGCAAACGGGGGGGATCCTACAATGAGCAGTTCTTC | NA | TRBJ2-1 | TRBV3-1/TRBV3-2 | TRBD2
CASSPGQGGTNEKLFF | TGTGCCAGCAGCCCCGGACAGGGAGGAACTAATGAAAAACTGTTTTTT | NA | TRBJ1-4 | TRBV7-9 | TRBD1
CASSGAGGPVDTQYF | TGTGCCAGCAGCGGAGCGGGGGGGCCCGTAGATACGCAGTATTTT | NA | TRBJ2-3 | TRBV5-5 | TRBD2
CATSHGQGSNEKLFF | TGTGCCACCAGCCACGGACAGGGGAGTAATGAAAAACTGTTTTTT | NA | TRBJ1-4 | TRBV24-1 | TRBD1
CATTLLMGPETQYF | TGTGCCACCACTCTTTTAATGGGGCCAGAGACCCAGTACTTC | NA | TRBJ2-5 | TRBV6-5 | NA
CATSDAGTGDHNEQFF | TGTGCCACCAGTGATGCCGGGACAGGGGATCACAATGAGCAGTTCTTC | NA | TRBJ2-1 | TRBV24-1 | TRBD1
CASTPGEGRNTGELFF | TGCGCCAGCACCCCGGGGGAGGGCCGGAACACCGGGGAGCTGTTTTTT | NA | TRBJ2-2 | TRBV5-1 | TRBD2
CASSPLPSRGDTGELFF | TGTGCCAGCAGCCCACTCCCTTCGAGAGGGGATACCGGGGAGCTGTTTTTT | once | TRBJ2-2 | TRBV9 | NA
CASSDSAGGGYTF | TGTGCCAGCAGTGACAGCGCAGGTGGTGGCTACACCTTC | few | TRBJ1-2 | TRBV6-6 | NA
CASSLVVLSGNTGELFF | TGCGCCAGCAGCTTGGTTGTTTTGTCAGGGAACACCGGGGAGCTGTTTTTT | NA | TRBJ2-2 | TRBV5-1 | NA
CASSPPITGAPGELFF | TGCGCCAGCAGCCCCCCGATAACAGGGGCACCCGGGGAGCTGTTTTTT | NA | TRBJ2-2 | TRBV5-1 | TRBD1
CASISRLNTEAFF | TGTGCCAGCATTTCCAGGCTGAACACTGAAGCTTTCTTT | NA | TRBJ1-1 | TRBV6-5 | NA
CASKSLAGGADTQYF | TGCGCCAGCAAGTCGCTAGCGGGGGGCGCAGATACGCAGTATTTT | NA | TRBJ2-3 | TRBV5-1 | TRBD2
CASSLRLAGGADTQYF | TGTGCCAGCAGCTTACGCCTAGCGGGAGGGGCAGATACGCAGTATTTT | NA | TRBJ2-3 | TRBV7-2 | TRBD2
CASSMEGLVGYGYTF | TGTGCCAGTAGTATGGAAGGATTAGTCGGCTATGGCTACACCTTC | NA | TRBJ1-2 | TRBV19 | NA